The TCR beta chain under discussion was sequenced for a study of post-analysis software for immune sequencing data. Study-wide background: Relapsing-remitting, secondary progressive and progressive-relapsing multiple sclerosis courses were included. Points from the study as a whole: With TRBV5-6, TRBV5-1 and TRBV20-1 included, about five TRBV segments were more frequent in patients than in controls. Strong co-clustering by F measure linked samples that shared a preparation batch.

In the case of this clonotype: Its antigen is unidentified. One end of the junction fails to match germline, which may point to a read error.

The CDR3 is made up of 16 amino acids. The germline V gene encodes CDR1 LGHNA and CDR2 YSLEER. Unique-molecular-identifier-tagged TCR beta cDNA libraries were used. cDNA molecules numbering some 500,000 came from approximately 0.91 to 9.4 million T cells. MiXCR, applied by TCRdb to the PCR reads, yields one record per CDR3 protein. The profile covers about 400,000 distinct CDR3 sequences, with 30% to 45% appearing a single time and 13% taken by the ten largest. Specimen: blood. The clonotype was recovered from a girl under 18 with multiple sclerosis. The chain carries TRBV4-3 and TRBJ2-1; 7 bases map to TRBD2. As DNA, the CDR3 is TGCACCAGCAGCCAAGATGGGGGAGAGGGAGGGAATGAGCAGTTCTTC. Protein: CTSSQDGGEGGNEQFF.